Each of the 20 T cell receptor beta chains below was sequenced from the same sample in a study of PD-1 blockade in classical Hodgkin lymphoma (dated by TCRdb to 2019 to 2021). Library preparation employed the immunoSEQ multiplex PCR assay. The immuneACCESS repertoire file appears here via TCRdb, limited to in-frame rearrangements. These files lack a portion of the clones; in checked studies, under half of the deficit traces to unresolved V genes, and the cause of the others is not known. Counted in this sample were about 98,000 clones; approximately 92% of them appeared once. The biggest ten clones account for less than 3.5% of the sample. The time point label, as the study defines it: cycle 1 day 1 (C1D1), immediately before nivolumab initiation. All trial patients had relapsed after autologous stem cell transplantation, with cohorts A, B and C differing in prior brentuximab vedotin exposure. This specimen was peripheral blood mononuclear cells (PBMCs), taken at baseline. These receptors all stem from a human donor with classical Hodgkin lymphoma.

The chain employs TRBV5-6 and TRBJ2-5; 9 bases line up with TRBD1. From germline, CDR1 is SGHDT and CDR2 YYEEEE. The CDR3 has 17 residues. Trimming removed 5 bases from V and 2 bases from J; junction bases left unmatched: 13. CDR3 amino acids: CASRLRGTGLGQETQYF. CDR3 sequence (DNA): TGTGCCAGCAGGTTGAGGGGGACAGGGCTAGGACAAGAGACCCAGTACTTC.

This clone was observed a few times. J is TRBJ1-2 and V is TRBV28; TRBD1 matches 9 bases. Germline V gene lookup returns CDR1 MDHEN and CDR2 SYDVKM. V lost 5 bases and J lost 6; bases outside the gene matches: 7. This CDR3 is built from 14 residues. The CDR3 bases are TGTGCCAGCAGTCCCCGCCGGGACAGGGATGGCTACACCTTC. Translation: CASSPRRDRDGYTF.

The chain recombines TRBV19 with TRBJ1-1; 8 nucleotides match TRBD1. Unmatched junction bases numbered 5, after V lost 4 bases and J lost 7 bases. The CDR3 consists of 13 residues. CDR1 and CDR2 from the germline V gene are LNHDA and SQIVND (reference sequence). DNA for the CDR3: TGTGCCAGTAGTAAGGACAGGGTCTTTGAAGCTTTCTTT. It is translated as CASSKDRVFEAFF. The whole variable domain, filled in from reference TRBV19 and TRBJ1-1, reads DGGITQSPKYLFRKEGQNVTLSCEQNLNHDAMYWYRQDPGQGLRLIYYSQIVNDFQKGDIAEGYSVSREKKESFPLTVTSAQKNPTAFYLCASSKDRVFEAFFGQGTRLTVV.

The chain combines TRBV7-9 with TRBJ2-7, with 10 bases that match TRBD1. CDR3 length: 17 residues. V dropped 0 bases and J dropped 4; count of bases not matched to a gene: 9. In germline, CDR1 is SEHNR, CDR2 FQNEAQ (reference sequence). CDR3: CASSLAETGTGAYEQYF. In DNA form, the CDR3 reads TGTGCCAGCAGCTTAGCTGAAACCGGGACAGGGGCATACGAGCAGTACTTC.

This clone has a single count. V gene TRBV28 combines with J gene TRBJ2-7; TRBD2 matches 8 bases. The CDR3 is 12 residues long. Germline V gene data show CDR1 as MDHEN and CDR2 as SYDVKM. Losses at the gene ends were 2 bases for V and 9 bases for J; bases not matched to a gene: 3. This CDR3 reads CASSLIAGWQYF. The CDR3 DNA reads TGTGCCAGCAGTTTAATAGCGGGGTGGCAGTACTTC.

This clone occurred a few times. At the DNA level, this CDR3 is encoded by other sequences in the same sample as well. The rearrangement uses TRBV5-6 and TRBJ1-1, with 9 positions matching TRBD1. Trimming removed 0 bases from V and 6 bases from J; junction bases left unmatched: 0. The CDR3 loop spans 13 amino acids. The germline gives CDR1 SGHDT, CDR2 YYEEEE. CDR3 DNA: TGTGCCAGCAGCTTGGGACAGGGGGCTGAAGCTTTCTTT. Translating gives CASSLGQGAEAFF.

This clone has a single count. This chain uses TRBV5-1 with TRBJ2-7; D remains ambiguous. The V and J ends lost 0 bases and 3 bases respectively, with 10 bases between them. The CDR3 is made up of 14 amino acids. The germline V gene encodes CDR1 SGHRS and CDR2 YFSETQ. Here the CDR3 reads CASSLVGRNYEQYF. CDR3 bases: TGCGCCAGCAGCTTGGTCGGGCGAAACTACGAGCAGTACTTC.

The chain joins TRBV11-1 to TRBJ2-5, with D perhaps TRBD2 (5 bases). The CDR3 extends over 14 amino acids. Germline values: CDR1 SGHAT, CDR2 FQDESV (reference sequence). Trimming shortened V by 1 base and J by 5 bases, and 11 bases separated the two germline ends. The CDR3 nucleotides are TGTGCCAGCAGCTTAGGCGGGCCTGGGGAGACCCAGTACTTC. The encoded protein is CASSLGGPGETQYF. Complete variable domain (other parts from reference TRBV11-1 and TRBJ2-5): EAEVAQSPRYKITEKSQAVAFWCDPISGHATLYWYRQILGQGPELLVQFQDESVVDDSQLPKDRFSAERLKGVDSTLKIQPAELGDSAMYLCASSLGGPGETQYFGPGTRLLVL.

This clone was seen a single time. V usage is TRBV6-4 and J usage is TRBJ2-1; no firm D call. The CDR3 has 15 residues. Per the germline V gene, CDR1 is MRHNA and CDR2 is SNTAGT. V lost 7 bases and J lost 8, with 21 bases in between. The CDR3 sequence is CASKKDGASGYEQFF. The CDR3 DNA sequence: TGTGCCAGCAAGAAGGACGGAGCGAGTGGCTATGAGCAGTTCTTC.

The chain combines TRBV28 with TRBJ1-1; the D gene is possibly TRBD1 (6 bases). The CDR3 has 13 amino acids. The V and J ends lost 6 bases and 1 base respectively, with 9 bases between them. The germline V gene has CDR1 MDHEN and CDR2 SYDVKM. The CDR3 loop is CASREQGNTEAFF. The CDR3 bases are TGTGCCAGCAGAGAACAGGGGAACACTGAAGCTTTCTTT.

The V and J genes are TRBV6-5 and TRBJ1-1; 7 bases map to TRBD1. CDR3 length: 15 amino acids. Germline V gene sequence: CDR1 MNHEY, CDR2 SVGAGI. V lost 6 bases, J lost 1 base, and 8 bases stayed unmatched. The CDR3 loop is CASRGTAGRNTEAFF. In DNA form, the CDR3 reads TGTGCCAGCAGAGGGACAGCGGGTCGGAACACTGAAGCTTTCTTT.

CDR3 region: CASIRAKGQDSTNEKLFF. CDR3 nucleotides: TGCGCCAGCATCAGAGCGAAGGGACAGGATTCAACTAATGAAAAACTGTTTTTT. The gene calls are TRBV10-1 and TRBJ1-4; 8 bases are a match to TRBD1. The CDR3 has 18 amino acids. Trimming cost V 7 bases and J 0 bases; bases outside gene matches: 13. From germline, CDR1 is WNHNN and CDR2 SYGVQD (reference sequence).

The chain combines TRBV6-5 with TRBJ2-1; 8 nucleotides line up with TRBD2. The CDR3 spans 16 residues. V lost 4 bases to trimming and J lost 4 bases; unmatched junction nucleotides: 9. CDR1 is MNHEY, CDR2 SVGAGI, per germline. CDR3 DNA sequence: TGTGCCAGCAGTTCCCAAGCGGGAGCCAGTTACAATGAGCAGTTCTTC. Its translation: CASSSQAGASYNEQFF.

The J gene is TRBJ2-7, the V gene TRBV5-6; 8 bases agree with TRBD1. This CDR3 spans 19 amino acids. V was pared by 7 bases and J by 4 bases, with 25 bases of the junction left unmatched. CDR1 is SGHDT and CDR2 is YYEEEE in the germline V gene. The CDR3 reads CASFTLRVRTGTGRYEQYF. The DNA of the CDR3 is TGTGCCAGCTTCACCTTGAGGGTCCGAACAGGGACAGGTAGGTACGAGCAGTACTTC. Variable domain in full (rest from reference TRBV5-6 and TRBJ2-7): DAGVTQSPTHLIKTRGQQVTLRCSPKSGHDTVSWYQQALGQGPQFIFQYYEEEERQRGNFPDRFSGHQFPNYSSELNVNALLLGDSALYLCASFTLRVRTGTGRYEQYFGPGTRLTVT.

The chain combines TRBV7-9 with TRBJ2-1; TRBD2 is a possible D gene (6 bases). The CDR3 is 14 residues long. The germline V gene encodes CDR1 SEHNR and CDR2 FQNEAQ (reference sequence). Trimming left V 0 bases short and J 8 bases short, with 11 bases between. CDR3 nucleotides: TGTGCCAGCAGCTTAGCGGGAGGCTCAGATGAGCAGTTCTTC. Protein product: CASSLAGGSDEQFF.

The rearrangement joins TRBV27 to TRBJ2-7; D might be TRBD2 (6 bases). CDR3 length: 14 residues. CDR1 is MNHEY, CDR2 SMNVEV, per germline (reference sequence). The V end lost 0 bases, the J end lost 2 bases, and 8 bases lay between the germline ends. CDR3 nucleotide sequence: TGTGCCAGCAGTTTATCGGAGGGAGCCTACGAGCAGTACTTC. Translated, it gives CASSLSEGAYEQYF.

V is TRBV12-5 and J is TRBJ2-2, with TRBD1 identical over 11 bases. The CDR3 spans 15 residues. V lost 5 bases, J lost 8 bases, and 7 bases stayed unmatched. The germline V gene has CDR1 LGHNT and CDR2 FRNRAP. The CDR3: CASGTGQGAAGELFF. The CDR3, as DNA: TGTGCTAGTGGTACAGGACAGGGGGCTGCTGGGGAGCTGTTTTTT.

The rearrangement joins TRBV4-1 to TRBJ2-1, with 7 positions matching TRBD1. Germline V gene lookup returns CDR1 MGHRA and CDR2 YSYEKL. The V segment lost 6 bases and the J segment 8 bases; nucleotides outside the gene matches: 7. This CDR3 comprises 13 residues. This CDR3 is CASRSTGKDEQFF. CDR3 DNA: TGCGCCAGCAGGTCGACAGGGAAGGATGAGCAGTTCTTC.

The V gene is TRBV29-1, the J gene TRBJ1-1; D is unclear. Germline CDR1 and CDR2: SQVTM and ANQGSEA. The CDR3 covers 10 residues. V lost 7 bases and J lost 5, with 8 bases in between. The CDR3 DNA reads as TGCAGCGCAGTTGGTACTGAAGCTTTCTTT. Amino acids: CSAVGTEAFF.

In its sample, this clone was seen once. The chain couples TRBV19 to TRBJ1-1; no clear D. Germline V gene sequence: CDR1 LNHDA, CDR2 SQIVND (reference sequence). The CDR3 has 14 amino acids. Trimming left V 3 bases short and J 1 base short, with 9 bases between. This CDR3 reads CASSIEVSNTEAFF. DNA for the CDR3: TGTGCCAGTAGTATTGAGGTGTCGAACACTGAAGCTTTCTTT.